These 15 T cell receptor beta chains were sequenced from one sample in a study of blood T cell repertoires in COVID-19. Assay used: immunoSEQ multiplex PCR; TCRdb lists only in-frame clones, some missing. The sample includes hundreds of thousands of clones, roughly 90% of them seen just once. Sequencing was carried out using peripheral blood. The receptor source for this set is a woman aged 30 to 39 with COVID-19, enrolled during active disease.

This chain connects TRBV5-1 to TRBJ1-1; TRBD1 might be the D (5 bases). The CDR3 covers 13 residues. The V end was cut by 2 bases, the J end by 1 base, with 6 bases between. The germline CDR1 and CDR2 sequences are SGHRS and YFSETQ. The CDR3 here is CASSFQGNTEAFF. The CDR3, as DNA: TGCGCCAGCAGCTTCCAGGGGAACACTGAAGCTTTCTTT.

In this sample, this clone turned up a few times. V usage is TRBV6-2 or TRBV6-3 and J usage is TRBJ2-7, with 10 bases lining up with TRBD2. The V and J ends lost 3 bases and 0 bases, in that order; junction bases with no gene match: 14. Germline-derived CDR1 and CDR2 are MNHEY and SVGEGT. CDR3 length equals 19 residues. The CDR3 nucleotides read TGTGCCAGCAGTTATGGCGGATCCGGGACTAGCGCGAGCTCCTACGAGCAGTACTTC. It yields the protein CASSYGGSGTSASSYEQYF.

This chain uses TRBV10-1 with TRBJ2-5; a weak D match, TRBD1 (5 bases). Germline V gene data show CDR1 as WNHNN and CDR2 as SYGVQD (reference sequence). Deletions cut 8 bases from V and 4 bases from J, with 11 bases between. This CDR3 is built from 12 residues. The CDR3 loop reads CASGANRETQYF. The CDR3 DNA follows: TGCGCCAGCGGGGCCAACCGAGAGACCCAGTACTTC.

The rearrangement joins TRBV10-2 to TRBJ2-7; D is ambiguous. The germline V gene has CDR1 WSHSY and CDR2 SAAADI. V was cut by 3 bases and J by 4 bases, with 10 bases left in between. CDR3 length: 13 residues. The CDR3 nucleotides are TGCGCCAGCAGTGACGTACTCCAATACGAGCAGTACTTC. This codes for CASSDVLQYEQYF.

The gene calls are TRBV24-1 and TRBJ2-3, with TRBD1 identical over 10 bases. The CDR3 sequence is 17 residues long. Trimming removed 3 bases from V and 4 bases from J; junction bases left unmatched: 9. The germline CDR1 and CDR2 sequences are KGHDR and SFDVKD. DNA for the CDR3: TGTGCCACCAGTGATCCTCCGGGACAGGGGCCCGCAGATACGCAGTATTTT. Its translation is CATSDPPGQGPADTQYF.

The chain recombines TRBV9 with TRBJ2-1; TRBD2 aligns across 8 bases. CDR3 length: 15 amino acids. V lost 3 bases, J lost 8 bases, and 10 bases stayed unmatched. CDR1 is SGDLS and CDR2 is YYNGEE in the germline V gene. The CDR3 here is CASSAGLGSSDEQFF. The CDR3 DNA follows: TGTGCCAGCAGCGCGGGACTAGGGTCGAGCGATGAGCAGTTCTTC.

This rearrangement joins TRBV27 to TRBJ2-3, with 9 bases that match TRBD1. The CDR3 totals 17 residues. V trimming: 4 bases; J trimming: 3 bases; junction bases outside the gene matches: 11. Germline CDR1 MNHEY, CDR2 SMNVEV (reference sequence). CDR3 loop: CASSSDRGLRWTDTQYF. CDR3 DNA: TGTGCCAGCAGTTCGGACAGGGGCCTACGTTGGACAGATACGCAGTATTTT.

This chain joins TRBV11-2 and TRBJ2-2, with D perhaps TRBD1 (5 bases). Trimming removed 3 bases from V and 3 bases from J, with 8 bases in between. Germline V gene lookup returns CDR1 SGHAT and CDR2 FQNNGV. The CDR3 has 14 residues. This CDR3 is CASSFLGDTGELFF. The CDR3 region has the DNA TGTGCCAGCAGCTTTTTAGGGGACACCGGGGAGCTGTTTTTT.

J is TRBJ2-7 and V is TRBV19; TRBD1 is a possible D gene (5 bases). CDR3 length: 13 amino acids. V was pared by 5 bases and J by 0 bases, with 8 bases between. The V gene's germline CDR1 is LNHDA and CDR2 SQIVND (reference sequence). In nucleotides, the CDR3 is TGTGCCAGTAGTGGCAGGGACTCCTACGAGCAGTACTTC. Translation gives CASSGRDSYEQYF. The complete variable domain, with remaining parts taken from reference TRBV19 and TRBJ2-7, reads DGGITQSPKYLFRKEGQNVTLSCEQNLNHDAMYWYRQDPGQGLRLIYYSQIVNDFQKGDIAEGYSVSREKKESFPLTVTSAQKNPTAFYLCASSGRDSYEQYFGPGTRLTVT.

The CDR3 region is CASSPGLPTEQYF. CDR3 DNA sequence: TGTGCCAGCAGCCCCGGACTCCCAACCGAGCAGTACTTC. This sequence joins TRBV6-2 or TRBV6-3 and TRBJ2-7; weak D call: TRBD2 (5 bases). The germline CDR1 and CDR2 sequences are MNHEY and SVGEGT. V lost 6 bases, J lost 6 bases, and 15 bases lay in between. CDR3 length equals 13 residues.

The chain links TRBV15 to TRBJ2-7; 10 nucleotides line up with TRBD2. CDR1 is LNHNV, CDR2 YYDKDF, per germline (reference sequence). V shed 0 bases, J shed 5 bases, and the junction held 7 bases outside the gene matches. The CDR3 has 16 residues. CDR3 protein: CATSREGSGRTDEQYF. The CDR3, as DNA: TGTGCCACCAGCAGAGAGGGTAGCGGGAGGACCGACGAGCAGTACTTC.

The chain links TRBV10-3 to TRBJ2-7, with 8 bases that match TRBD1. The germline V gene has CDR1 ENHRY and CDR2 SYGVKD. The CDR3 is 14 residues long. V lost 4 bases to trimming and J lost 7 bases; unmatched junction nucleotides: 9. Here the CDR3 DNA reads TGTGCCATCAGTGTTCAGGGGGCGACCCATGAGCAGTACTTC. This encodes CAISVQGATHEQYF.

The CDR3 here is CAWSGASGNEQFF. The CDR3 bases are TGTGCCTGGAGTGGGGCCTCCGGCAATGAGCAGTTCTTC. The rearrangement joins TRBV30 to TRBJ2-1, with D hard to call. CDR1 and CDR2 from the germline V gene are GTSNPN and SVGIG (reference sequence). V was trimmed by 1 base and J by 6 bases, leaving 10 bases between them. The CDR3 extends over 13 amino acids.

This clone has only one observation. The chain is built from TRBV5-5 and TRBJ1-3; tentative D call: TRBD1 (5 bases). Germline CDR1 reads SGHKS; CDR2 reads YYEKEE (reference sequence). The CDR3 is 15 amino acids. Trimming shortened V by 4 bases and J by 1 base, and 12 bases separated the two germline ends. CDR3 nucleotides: TGTGCCAGCAGCAGCCTGCGGGGGTCTGGAAACACCATATATTTT. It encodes CASSSLRGSGNTIYF.

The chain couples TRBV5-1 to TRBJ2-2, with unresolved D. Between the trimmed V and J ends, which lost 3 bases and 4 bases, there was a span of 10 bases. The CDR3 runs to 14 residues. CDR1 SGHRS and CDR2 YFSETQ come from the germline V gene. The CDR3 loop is CASSSLTATGELFF. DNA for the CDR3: TGCGCCAGCAGCTCTTTAACAGCCACCGGGGAGCTGTTTTTT. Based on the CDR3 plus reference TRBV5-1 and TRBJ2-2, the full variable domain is KAGVTQTPRYLIKTRGQQVTLSCSPISGHRSVSWYQQTPGQGLQFLFEYFSETQRNKGNFPGRFSGRQFSNSRSEMNVSTLELGDSALYLCASSSLTATGELFFGEGSRLTVL.